This section outlines one TCR beta chain sequence together with its context. Everyone who donated was a healthy bone marrow donor. With 60 Vbeta and 13 Jbeta primers, the PCR was carried out. Generated by immunoSEQ multiplex PCR, the TCRdb table keeps only in-frame clones and is missing some. Of 90,000 to 110,000 clones listed, around 73% are singletons. Trimming removed 4 bases from V and 7 bases from J, with 14 bases in between. This CDR3 contains 13 residues. The germline V gene encodes CDR1 SGHTA and CDR2 FQGNSA. This sample is drawn from a study of cytomegalovirus exposure and HLA in healthy donors. Study background: Researchers previously reported finding some 110 million unique TCR beta sequences from around 200 million T cells.

This TCR came from a man in his forties or fifties in good health and CMV-seronegative. The chain links TRBV7-2 to TRBJ2-7, with D maybe TRBD2 (7 bases). Sequencing was performed on PBMCs. The CDR3 nucleotides read TGTGCCAGCAGCTCGATAGGGGGAGGGGAGCAGTACTTC. Its translation is CASSSIGGGEQYF.